This record looks at one TCR beta chain sequence and its context. Clones were read by immunoSEQ multiplex PCR, and TCRdb kept only the in-frame ones, dropping some. The profile covers about 22,000 clones, with 87% appearing a single time and roughly 7.7% taken by the ten largest. The data were obtained in a study of T cell changes during pregnancy in multiple sclerosis. The CDR3 is made up of 15 amino acids. The germline CDR1 and CDR2 sequences are MNHEY and SVGAGI. The junction had 9 bases not matched to a gene; V was cut back by 6 bases and J by 8 bases. The material was CD8+ T cells from peripheral blood mononuclear cells, obtained after pregnancy. The J gene is TRBJ2-1, the V gene TRBV6-5, with 11 bases that match TRBD1. This clonotype originated in a female donor with multiple sclerosis, enrolled in a pregnancy study. The CDR3 loop reads CASSSGTGGIDEQFF. The CDR3 nucleotides are TGTGCCAGCAGCTCCGGGACAGGGGGTATCGATGAGCAGTTCTTC.